This T cell receptor beta chain was documented in a study of shared clonotypes between healthy human individuals (dated by TCRdb to the early 2020s). Concerning the study at large: A few men and two women, aged 18 to 49 years, made up the cohort. For each donor, CD4 naive and CD4 memory were each run on three plates, CD8 naive on two plates, and CD8 memory on one plate. To estimate repertoire size and how much clonotype sharing occurs between individuals, the study deeply sequenced the blood TCR repertoires of five healthy adults. To increase sequencing depth and limit assay-specific biases, different laboratories used diverse techniques to prepare libraries and sequence TCR repertoires. Leukapheresis yielded between about 0.94 and 10 billion PBMCs per donor. The paper as a whole reports these results and caveats: Because the study included only a small number of donors, the genetic and exposure-history diversity represented was limited. Pairwise subsampling indicated that sequencing depth was expected to affect the degree of clonotype sharing among donors. Sampling was limited to blood, and TCR repertoires in tissue likely differ from TCR repertoires in blood. Estimated clonotype richness was generally larger for naive than for memory subsets. When a handful of donors were compared, the shared fraction of clonotypes was 5% to 6.5% for naive CD4, less than 4% for naive CD8, about 2.4% for memory CD4, and around 0.4% for memory CD8. Higher generation probabilities were observed for clonotypes shared by all four sorted-subset donors than for non-shared clonotypes. Incomplete sequencing was indicated by rarefaction of sorted-subset datasets, despite the large sequencing depth.

Details on this clone: Its antigen is still unknown. No much larger clone exists at a distance of one base, and base qualities are not known. This specimen includes other DNA sequences encoding the same CDR3.

TCR CDR3 regions were amplified from genomic DNA by multiplex PCR using the deep immunoSEQ assay. Extracted genomic DNA from each cell subset was spread evenly across all wells of several immunoSEQ 96-well plates, with each plate serving as a replicate. For sorted subsets, 150 to 200 ng genomic DNA, equal to about 30,000 T cell genomes, was loaded into each replicate PCR. Purified libraries were measured with a Qubit 3.0 fluorometer, size-checked on a Bioanalyzer 2100, and measured again with the KAPA Library Quantification kit. Every immunoSEQ 96-well plate was sequenced on a separate single-read 150-cycle Illumina NextSeq 550 flow cell. The original pipeline was this. Because the immunoSEQ output included only junctional sequences and no quality scores, the filtering could not be the same as the filtering used for full-length reads. Sequences were annotated with PyIR, a Python wrapper for IgBLAST v1.9, and V/J genes and CDR3 were assigned using IMGT germline references. Reads were removed for weak V/J assignments (E-value above 1e-6), missing CDR3, stop codons, out-of-frame junctions, or ambiguous translated residues. V3J clonotypes were defined by identical inferred V gene, J gene, and CDR3 amino acid sequence. Percentage overlap between repertoires was computed as shared unique clonotypes divided by the size of the smaller repertoire. Repertoire richness was assessed with RTK rarefaction, the Chao1 estimator, and Recon v2.1 estimates of unobserved clonotypes. OLGA was used to compute generation probabilities for all TCRbeta clonotypes that the gDNA method yielded from several donors. What TCRdb holds here is the immuneACCESS table cut down to in-frame rearrangements. Part of the clones is not present; checked against another copy, under half of the missing clones reflect an unresolved V gene, and the others are unexplained. That table gives V, J and clone size, and the DNA gave D and trimming. Present in this sample are hundreds of thousands of clones, 95% to 98% of which were seen just once. The ten most abundant clones make up around 0.3% of the sample.

V trim: 4 bases; J trim: 2 bases; unmatched bases: 1. CDR1 is given as SGHAT and CDR2 as FQNNGV, both from the germline V gene. From the cysteine through the phenylalanine, the CDR3 covers 13 amino acids. The CDR3 DNA has 39 bases and is translated from base 1. CD8 naive samples consisted of CD45RO-negative cells that were positively selected for CCR7, yielding a CD45RA+CCR7+ population without TemRA cells. The donors were healthy, HIV-negative adults with no recently reported acute infections or vaccinations. Only Caucasian adults living in Nashville, Tennessee, USA were represented among the donors. Blood was collected by leukapheresis, and PBMCs were isolated by Ficoll-Histopaque density gradient centrifugation and then cryopreserved in liquid nitrogen vapor phase. Analytical flow cytometry was used to check the purity and quantity of every magnetically sorted T cell population. From each sorted fraction, genomic DNA was isolated and quantified by UV absorbance on a Nanodrop 2000c.

The receptor was isolated from a man aged 25 to 40 in good health. Sequenced input: naive CD8+ T cells sorted from blood. The sample's cell subset or site label, decoded: CD45RA+CCR7+. The rearrangement combines TRBV11-2 with TRBJ2-7; TRBD2 fits 8 bases in the junction. The encoded CDR3 is CASSSGLAYEQYF. The bases read TGTGCCAGCAGCTCGGGACTAGCCTACGAGCAGTACTTC.